These 23 T cell receptor beta chains were sequenced from one sample in a study of blood T cell repertoires in COVID-19. Clones were sequenced by immunoSEQ multiplex PCR, and TCRdb holds only the in-frame ones, with some missing. Among fewer than 450,000 clones listed, about 90% were seen once. Sequenced: PBMCs or T cells enriched from blood (not recorded which). These receptors came from a man aged 18 to 35 who had recovered from COVID-19.

The V call is TRBV18, the J call TRBJ2-6; D is perhaps TRBD2 (5 bases). Trimming removed 6 bases at V and 2 bases at J, with 8 bases between. The CDR3 spans 14 residues. Per the germline V gene, CDR1 is KGHSH and CDR2 is LQKENI. CDR3 amino acids: CASSIGAGANVLTF. As DNA, the CDR3 is TGTGCCAGCTCTATCGGGGCTGGGGCCAACGTCCTGACTTTC.

This chain links TRBV19 with TRBJ2-1; D unclear. Trimming removed 4 bases at V and 9 bases at J, with 10 bases between. This CDR3 contains 12 residues. The germline V gene has CDR1 LNHDA and CDR2 SQIVND (reference sequence). CDR3 residues: CASSTLGSEQFF. CDR3 DNA: TGTGCCAGTAGTACCCTAGGTTCTGAGCAGTTCTTC.

The chain links TRBV5-4 to TRBJ1-1; no firm D call. Trimming left V 3 bases short and J 5 bases short, with 8 bases between. CDR3 length: 12 residues. CDR1 is SGHNT and CDR2 is YYREEE in the germline V gene (reference sequence). CDR3 loop: CASSSGFTEAFF. CDR3 DNA: TGTGCCAGCAGCTCGGGTTTTACTGAAGCTTTCTTT.

This rearrangement joins TRBV20-1 to TRBJ1-4; tentatively, D is TRBD1 (5 bases). Germline V gives CDR1 DFQATT, CDR2 SNEGSKA (reference sequence). CDR3 size: 13 residues. Trimming left V 3 bases short and J 3 bases short, with 8 bases between. The CDR3 DNA reads as TGCAGTGCTAGTAAAGGGGCTAATGAAAAACTGTTTTTT. Its translation: CSASKGANEKLFF.

The chain is built from TRBV6-1 and TRBJ2-1, with D possibly TRBD1 on 6 matching bases. V lost 2 bases and J 8 bases, leaving 16 bases between the germline ends. The CDR3 spans 15 residues. The V gene's germline CDR1 is MNHNS and CDR2 SASEGT. CDR3 protein: CASSESWETGYEQFF. The CDR3 DNA follows: TGTGCCAGCAGTGAAAGTTGGGAAACAGGGTATGAGCAGTTCTTC.

The rearrangement uses TRBV3-1 (or the pseudogene TRBV3-2) and TRBJ1-6; D is unclear. The CDR3 is made up of 14 amino acids. Trimming took 5 bases from V and 4 from J, leaving 9 bases between them. CDR1 and CDR2 (germline): LGHDT, YNNKEL (reference sequence). The CDR3 is CASSFDTYNSPLHF. CDR3 DNA: TGTGCCAGCAGCTTCGACACGTATAATTCACCCCTCCACTTT.

The chain recombines TRBV10-1 with TRBJ2-7, with a possible D match to TRBD1 (6 bases). V was cut by 0 bases and J by 2 bases, with 11 bases left in between. The CDR3 sequence is 15 residues long. Germline lookup yields CDR1 WNHNN and CDR2 SYGVQD (reference sequence). CDR3 DNA: TGCGCCAGCAGTGAGTCTTTTGGGGACACCTACGAGCAGTACTTC. Protein sequence: CASSESFGDTYEQYF.

The chain is built from TRBV6-5 and TRBJ1-1; tentatively, D is TRBD1 (6 bases). V gave up 5 bases and J gave up 3 bases, with 10 bases separating them. The germline V gene encodes CDR1 MNHEY and CDR2 SVGAGI. There are 13 residues in the CDR3. The CDR3 loop is CASSNTGYTEAFF. CDR3 DNA sequence: TGTGCCAGCAGTAACACAGGGTACACTGAAGCTTTCTTT.

The chain recombines TRBV18 with TRBJ1-2; 7 bases align to TRBD1. The ends lost 3 bases at V and 9 bases at J; junction bases unmatched: 7. Germline V gene lookup returns CDR1 KGHSH and CDR2 LQKENI. There are 13 residues in the CDR3. CDR3 protein: CASSPGQVLSYTF. The CDR3 DNA is TGTGCCAGCTCACCCGGACAGGTCCTTAGCTACACCTTC.

The chain recombines TRBV28 with TRBJ1-5, with TRBD1 matching 9 bases. This CDR3 has 17 amino acids. The V gene end was trimmed by 6 bases and the J gene end by 4 bases; junction bases not matched to a gene: 13. Germline CDR1 is MDHEN and CDR2 is SYDVKM. The CDR3 sequence: CASSSRIRTGVNQPQHF. DNA of the CDR3: TGTGCCAGCAGCTCGAGAATACGGACAGGGGTTAATCAGCCCCAGCATTTT.

The chain links TRBV5-4 to TRBJ2-1; perhaps TRBD2 as D (5 bases). The length of the CDR3 is 13 residues. V dropped 4 bases and J dropped 6 bases, with 11 bases sitting between them. CDR1 and CDR2 from the germline V gene are SGHNT and YYREEE (reference sequence). The CDR3 sequence: CASSRASSNEQFF. CDR3 DNA: TGTGCCAGCAGCCGCGCTAGCAGCAATGAGCAGTTCTTC.

The chain combines TRBV6-2 or TRBV6-3 with TRBJ2-7; possibly TRBD2 for D (6 bases). The CDR3 runs 17 residues. CDR1 MNHEY and CDR2 SVGEGT come from the germline V gene. V was clipped by 2 bases and J by 4 bases, with 21 bases between them. This CDR3 reads CASSYERGGTGAYEQYF. In nucleotides, the CDR3 is TGTGCCAGCAGTTACGAGCGCGGCGGGACTGGAGCATACGAGCAGTACTTC.

This clone was found once. CDR3 sequence reads: CASSARQIYGYTF. CDR3 bases: TGTGCCAGCAGTGCAAGACAGATCTATGGCTACACCTTC. J is TRBJ1-2 and V is TRBV2; D might be TRBD1 (5 bases). The CDR3 is 13 amino acids. The V gene lost 4 bases and the J gene lost 4 bases, with 10 bases spanning the gap. CDR1 and CDR2 from the germline V gene are SNHLY and FYNNEI.

The V and J genes are TRBV5-1 and TRBJ2-5, with 7 bases matching TRBD2. Germline lookup yields CDR1 SGHRS and CDR2 YFSETQ. The CDR3 runs 14 residues. V dropped 0 bases and J dropped 6; count of bases not matched to a gene: 5. CDR3 sequence (DNA): TGCGCCAGCAGCTTGGGCGGGAGTATAAAGACCCAGTACTTC. It codes for CASSLGGSIKTQYF.

The chain recombines TRBV5-8 with TRBJ1-2; 8 bases are shared with TRBD1. J was trimmed by 4 bases and V by 2 bases; bases with no gene match: 13. This CDR3 spans 17 amino acids. Germline loops: CDR1 SGHTS, CDR2 YDEGEE. DNA of the CDR3: TGTGCCAGCAGCTTCCCGGGTCTGCGGACAGGGATCTATGGCTACACCTTC. It translates to CASSFPGLRTGIYGYTF.

The rearrangement links TRBV10-3 to TRBJ1-5, with 7 bases identical to TRBD1. Germline V gene data show CDR1 as ENHRY and CDR2 as SYGVKD. The CDR3 runs to 14 residues. V gave up 6 bases and J gave up 3 bases; unmatched junction bases: 5. CDR3 amino acids: CAIRPGQANQPQHF. CDR3 nucleotides: TGTGCCATCAGACCCGGACAGGCCAATCAGCCCCAGCATTTT.

The chain couples TRBV2 to TRBJ2-3; possibly TRBD2 for D (6 bases). V lost 10 bases, J lost 0 bases, and 26 bases lay in between. The CDR3 consists of 18 residues. Germline CDR1 SNHLY, CDR2 FYNNEI. CDR3 sequence reads: CATSELGGVSTSTDTQYF. DNA for the CDR3: TGTGCCACTTCAGAGCTAGGCGGGGTATCCACTAGCACAGATACGCAGTATTTT.

The V gene is TRBV9, the J gene TRBJ2-2, with 7 nucleotides matching TRBD2. Germline CDR1 reads SGDLS; CDR2 reads YYNGEE. Trimming removed 0 bases from V and 6 bases from J; junction bases left unmatched: 14. The CDR3 contains 18 residues. CDR3 region: CASSVASGGLTTPGELFF. Here the CDR3 DNA reads TGTGCCAGCAGCGTAGCTAGTGGGGGACTAACTACCCCCGGGGAGCTGTTTTTT.

This rearrangement joins TRBV3-1 (or the pseudogene TRBV3-2) to TRBJ2-3, with 9 bases lining up with TRBD2. The CDR3 spans 15 residues. CDR1 LGHDT and CDR2 YNNKEL come from the germline V gene (reference sequence). Germline trimming cut 7 bases from V and 3 bases from J; bases unmatched to any gene: 8. The CDR3 DNA follows: TGTGCCAGCACCTATAGCGGGAGCTCAACAGATACGCAGTATTTT. It is translated as CASTYSGSSTDTQYF.

V usage is TRBV6-5 and J usage is TRBJ1-6, with no clear D. Trimming took 5 bases from V and 4 from J, leaving 9 bases between them. The CDR3 length is 14 residues. In germline, CDR1 is MNHEY, CDR2 SVGAGI. The CDR3 nucleotides read TGTGCCAGCAGTCGCCCAGGTTATAATTCACCCCTCCACTTT. This encodes CASSRPGYNSPLHF.

The chain has TRBV9 and TRBJ2-1; TRBD2 aligns across 8 bases. Germline loops: CDR1 SGDLS, CDR2 YYNGEE. V gave up 4 bases and J gave up 2 bases; unmatched junction bases: 8. The CDR3 extends over 16 amino acids. CDR3 loop: CASSSGGVGTYNEQFF. DNA of the CDR3: TGTGCCAGCAGCTCGGGAGGGGTGGGCACCTACAATGAGCAGTTCTTC.

V is TRBV9 and J is TRBJ1-1; TRBD1 might be the D (5 bases). This CDR3 region has 14 residues. V was shortened by 0 bases and J by 2 bases, with 8 bases between the two germline ends. Germline V gene lookup returns CDR1 SGDLS and CDR2 YYNGEE. The CDR3 DNA sequence: TGTGCCAGCAGCGTAGACAGGACAAACACTGAAGCTTTCTTT. Translation gives CASSVDRTNTEAFF.

The CDR3 DNA follows: TGTGCCAGCAGTTACTGGACAACGGACAATCAGCCCCAGCATTTT. Translated: CASSYWTTDNQPQHF. V usage is TRBV6-6 and J usage is TRBJ1-5; a weak D match, TRBD1 (5 bases). Germline V gene sequence: CDR1 MNHNY, CDR2 SVGAGI (reference sequence). The CDR3 is made up of 15 amino acids. Trimming pared 1 base from V and 3 bases from J, leaving 10 bases between.